A single sample is the source of the 29 T cell receptor beta chains below, sequenced in a study of cytomegalovirus exposure and HLA in healthy donors (dated by TCRdb to about 2017). Library creation used the immunoSEQ multiplex PCR assay. A mixture of 60 forward primers for TCR Vbeta segments and 13 reverse primers for TCR Jbeta segments was used in the multiplex PCR. Sourced from immuneACCESS, this table was stored by TCRdb with only in-frame sequences that have V and J called. A share of the clones is absent; for the studies checked, an unresolved V gene accounts for under half, and the remainder has no known explanation. The table for this sample lists approximately 50,000 clones; around 81% of them were counted only once. Around 8% of the sample rests with the top ten. The sequencing input was PBMCs. These receptors were collected from a man in his thirties or forties in good health and CMV-seropositive.

This clone was detected only once. The rearrangement uses TRBV29-1 and TRBJ2-6; D remains unclear. V lost 7 bases and J 0 bases, leaving 19 bases between the germline ends. This CDR3 is built from 17 residues. Per germline, CDR1 SQVTM and CDR2 ANQGSEA. This CDR3 reads CSAPRDNSGSGANVLTF. The CDR3 DNA follows: TGCAGCGCCCCCCGCGACAATTCCGGCTCTGGGGCCAACGTCCTGACTTTC.

This chain connects TRBV6-5 to TRBJ2-1; D perhaps matches TRBD2 (7 bases). V gave up 0 bases and J gave up 8 bases, with 14 bases separating them. This CDR3 spans 15 amino acids. CDR1 MNHEY and CDR2 SVGAGI come from the germline V gene. In DNA form, the CDR3 reads TGTGCCAGCAGTTACTCGAGGGGGGGCTTCTATGAGCAGTTCTTC. Translation: CASSYSRGGFYEQFF.

The chain couples TRBV5-6 to TRBJ2-1, with D maybe TRBD1 (6 bases). This CDR3 contains 14 residues. The V and J ends lost 7 bases and 3 bases respectively, with 14 bases between them. Germline V gene sequence: CDR1 SGHDT, CDR2 YYEEEE. The CDR3 region is CASGDKGGYNEQFF. The CDR3 DNA reads as TGTGCCAGCGGAGACAAAGGGGGCTACAATGAGCAGTTCTTC.

The genes are TRBV19 and TRBJ1-5; 8 nucleotides line up with TRBD1. Trimming removed 5 bases from V and 4 bases from J; junction bases left unmatched: 7. The germline gives CDR1 LNHDA, CDR2 SQIVND (reference sequence). The CDR3 sequence is 15 residues long. For the CDR3, the DNA is TGTGCCAGTAGTCCGGACAGGGCTCGGAATCAGCCCCAGCATTTT. Translating it yields CASSPDRARNQPQHF.

V is TRBV19 and J is TRBJ2-7; tentative D call: TRBD2 (5 bases). Germline CDR1 is LNHDA and CDR2 is SQIVND (reference sequence). V was trimmed by 5 bases and J by 3 bases, leaving 14 bases between them. This CDR3 spans 14 amino acids. The CDR3 nucleotides are TGTGCCAGTAGTCTCCCGGGAAGAGACTACGAGCAGTACTTC. Translation gives CASSLPGRDYEQYF.

The chain uses TRBV7-9 and TRBJ2-7, with D possibly TRBD1 on 6 matching bases. Germline assignment: CDR1 SEHNR and CDR2 FQNEAQ (reference sequence). The CDR3 loop spans 15 amino acids. V gave up 5 bases and J gave up 0 bases, with 14 bases separating them. CDR3 DNA: TGTGCCAGCAGCCCGGTCAGGGGTGTCTCCTACGAGCAGTACTTC. As protein: CASSPVRGVSYEQYF.

This chain connects TRBV2 to TRBJ1-1; 7 bases match TRBD1. Germline V CDR1 and CDR2: SNHLY, FYNNEI. CDR3 length equals 13 residues. Trimming removed 8 bases from V and 0 bases from J; junction bases left unmatched: 3. CDR3 region: CASGQAMNTEAFF. CDR3 DNA sequence: TGTGCCAGCGGACAGGCAATGAACACTGAAGCTTTCTTT.

The gene calls are TRBV7-3 and TRBJ1-2, with D perhaps matching TRBD1 (5 bases). CDR3 length equals 13 residues. Trimming removed 0 bases from V and 4 bases from J, with 6 bases in between. The germline V gene has CDR1 SGHTA and CDR2 FQGTGA. CDR3 amino acids: CASSLTTGYGYTF. The CDR3 DNA reads as TGTGCCAGCAGCTTAACCACAGGCTATGGCTACACCTTC. The whole variable domain, filled in from reference TRBV7-3 and TRBJ1-2, reads GAGVSQTPSNKVTEKGKYVELRCDPISGHTALYWYRQSLGQGPEFLIYFQGTGAADDSGLPNDRFFAVRPEGSVSTLKIQRTERGDSAVYLCASSLTTGYGYTFGSGTRLTVV.

A single count supports this clone. The V call is TRBV30, the J call TRBJ2-5; weak D call: TRBD1 (6 bases). Per germline, CDR1 GTSNPN and CDR2 SVGIG (reference sequence). The CDR3 has 16 amino acids. V was cut by 2 bases and J by 1 base, with 17 bases left in between. Written as DNA, the CDR3 is TGTGCCTGGAGTAGAGACAGGTTCGGGGCCCAAGAGACCCAGTACTTC. It yields the protein CAWSRDRFGAQETQYF.

The V and J genes are TRBV4-2 and TRBJ2-3, with D possibly matching TRBD2 (6 bases). In germline, CDR1 is LGHNA, CDR2 YNFKEQ. The CDR3 runs 15 residues. The V and J ends lost 1 base and 3 bases respectively, with 11 bases between them. The CDR3 region has the DNA TGTGCCAGCAGCCAAGTGGTCGGGGGTACAGATACGCAGTATTTT. This sequence encodes CASSQVVGGTDTQYF.

The rearrangement links TRBV6-5 to TRBJ1-1, with D unresolved. The CDR3 extends over 14 amino acids. Germline CDR1 is MNHEY and CDR2 is SVGAGI. V was pared by 5 bases and J by 2 bases, with 12 bases between. This chain's CDR3 is CASSNWPANTEAFF. For the CDR3, the DNA is TGTGCCAGCAGTAACTGGCCCGCCAACACTGAAGCTTTCTTT.

This clone was detected a few times. V usage is TRBV6-1 and J usage is TRBJ1-1; 9 bases map to TRBD1. The CDR3 runs to 13 residues. The V and J ends lost 7 bases and 5 bases, in that order; junction bases with no gene match: 5. The germline V gene encodes CDR1 MNHNS and CDR2 SASEGT. CDR3 nucleotide sequence: TGTGCCAGCAACCTACAGGGGGCAACTGAAGCTTTCTTT. Residues: CASNLQGATEAFF.

This rearrangement joins TRBV19 to TRBJ2-7; no clear D gene. This CDR3 comprises 14 residues. V was shortened by 3 bases and J by 1 base, with 10 bases between the two germline ends. Per germline, CDR1 LNHDA and CDR2 SQIVND (reference sequence). CDR3 protein: CASSMSRGSYEQYF. The CDR3 DNA reads TGTGCCAGTAGTATGTCCCGCGGTTCCTACGAGCAGTACTTC.

The chain carries TRBV10-3 and TRBJ1-3; D is uncertain. CDR1 ENHRY and CDR2 SYGVKD come from the germline V gene. The CDR3 is 16 amino acids. V lost 0 bases, J lost 0 bases, and 9 bases lay in between. CDR3 sequence reads: CAISESLLSSGNTIYF. The CDR3 coding sequence is TGTGCCATCAGTGAGTCTCTCCTTAGCTCTGGAAACACCATATATTTT.

The V and J genes are TRBV9 and TRBJ1-1, with a weak D call TRBD1 (5 bases). This CDR3 is 16 amino acids long. V was trimmed by 4 bases and J by 2 bases, leaving 18 bases between them. The germline V gene has CDR1 SGDLS and CDR2 YYNGEE. The CDR3 sequence: CASSPFGGVRNTEAFF. The CDR3 DNA reads TGTGCCAGCAGCCCCTTCGGAGGGGTCAGAAACACTGAAGCTTTCTTT.

The genes are TRBV14 and TRBJ1-1; D is unresolved. The germline CDR1 and CDR2 sequences are SGHDN and FVKESK. The length of the CDR3 is 11 residues. V was trimmed by 4 bases and J by 7 bases, leaving 7 bases between them. The CDR3 DNA sequence: TGTGCCAGCAGCCCCCTCCGTGAAGCTTTCTTT. Translated: CASSPLREAFF.

The chain joins TRBV9 to TRBJ2-3; D unclear. The germline V and J ends were trimmed by 10 bases and 9 bases, with 15 bases remaining between them. This CDR3 is 11 amino acids long. Germline CDR1 SGDLS, CDR2 YYNGEE. The CDR3 reads CAAYQKVTQYF. The CDR3 DNA is TGTGCCGCCTACCAAAAAGTGACGCAGTATTTT.

The J gene is TRBJ1-2, the V gene TRBV4-1; 9 nucleotides match TRBD1. This CDR3 region has 17 residues. CDR1 is MGHRA, CDR2 YSYEKL, per germline. The V gene end was trimmed by 4 bases and the J gene end by 1 base; junction bases not matched to a gene: 10. CDR3 sequence reads: CASSLKGQGVLNYGYTF. The DNA of the CDR3 is TGCGCCAGCAGCCTCAAGGGACAGGGCGTCCTTAACTATGGCTACACCTTC.

This chain joins TRBV28 and TRBJ1-1; D call uncertain. CDR1 is MDHEN, CDR2 SYDVKM, per germline. This CDR3 spans 13 amino acids. V lost 6 bases and J 5 bases, leaving 13 bases between the germline ends. The DNA for the CDR3 is TGTGCCAGCAGCCCCCCGAGGGCAACTGAAGCTTTCTTT. Translation gives CASSPPRATEAFF. Full variable domain (missing parts from reference TRBV28 and TRBJ1-1): DVKVTQSSRYLVKRTGEKVFLECVQDMDHENMFWYRQDPGLGLRLIYFSYDVKMKEKGDIPEGYSVSREKKERFSLILESASTNQTSMYLCASSPPRATEAFFGQGTRLTVV.

This chain uses TRBV5-4 with TRBJ1-2; 9 bases match TRBD1. Germline V gene lookup returns CDR1 SGHNT and CDR2 YYREEE (reference sequence). This CDR3 has 14 residues. Trimming removed 3 bases from V and 4 bases from J; junction bases left unmatched: 4. CDR3 in DNA: TGTGCCAGCAGCTCCGCGACAGGGGGCTATGGCTACACCTTC. Translating it yields CASSSATGGYGYTF.

The rearrangement joins TRBV2 to TRBJ1-1, with D perhaps matching TRBD1 (6 bases). CDR1 is SNHLY, CDR2 FYNNEI, per germline. The CDR3 totals 13 residues. V lost 7 bases and J lost 4, with 13 bases in between. The CDR3 DNA sequence: TGTGCCAGCAACGTACAGGGAAGCACTGAAGCTTTCTTT. As protein: CASNVQGSTEAFF.

V and J are TRBV29-1 and TRBJ2-7; no firm D call. CDR1 and CDR2 (germline): SQVTM, ANQGSEA. The CDR3 length is 12 residues. V shed 4 bases and J shed 1 base, with 8 bases lying between them. CDR3 bases: TGCAGCGTTGCGGCAGGATCCTACGAGCAGTACTTC. It yields the protein CSVAAGSYEQYF.

This chain connects TRBV7-9 to TRBJ2-7; 8 bases agree with TRBD1. J gave up 5 bases and V 2 bases, and 8 bases lay outside the gene matches. This CDR3 comprises 15 residues. Germline V gene sequence: CDR1 SEHNR, CDR2 FQNEAQ (reference sequence). CDR3: CASSLTPDRDHEQYF. The CDR3, as DNA: TGTGCCAGCAGCTTAACCCCGGACAGGGACCACGAGCAGTACTTC.

This chain links TRBV11-3 with TRBJ2-2; TRBD1 might be the D (5 bases). Trimming stripped 4 bases from V and 1 base from J, with 10 bases between. The CDR3 totals 15 residues. Germline V lookup: CDR1 SGHNT, CDR2 YENEEA. CDR3 amino acids: CASSYDSRNTGELFF. CDR3 coding DNA: TGTGCCAGCAGCTACGACAGTAGGAACACCGGGGAGCTGTTTTTT. The full variable domain, in which reference TRBV11-3 and TRBJ2-2 provide the parts outside the CDR3, is EAGVVQSPRYKIIEKKQPVAFWCNPISGHNTLYWYLQNLGQGPELLIRYENEEAVDDSQLPKDRFSAERLKGVDSTLKIQPAELGDSAVYLCASSYDSRNTGELFFGEGSRLTVL.

The chain uses TRBV9 and TRBJ1-2, with D perhaps TRBD1 (5 bases). There are 15 residues in the CDR3. Trimming took off 4 bases at V and 4 bases at J, with 17 bases between the two ends. From germline, CDR1 is SGDLS and CDR2 YYNGEE. The DNA of the CDR3 is TGTGCCAGCAGCCCCAAAGGGGCACAGATCTATGGCTACACCTTC. Residues: CASSPKGAQIYGYTF. Looking up the rest from reference TRBV9 and TRBJ1-2 gives the full variable domain: DSGVTQTPKHLITATGQRVTLRCSPRSGDLSVYWYQQSLDQGLQFLIQYYNGEERAKGNILERFSAQQFPDLHSELNLSSLELGDSALYFCASSPKGAQIYGYTFGSGTRLTVV.

A remark on this clone: The sample has other DNA sequences that encode this CDR3 too. The genes are TRBV6-1 and TRBJ1-2; weak D call: TRBD1 (6 bases). V was cut by 5 bases and J by 3 bases, with 10 bases left in between. The CDR3 contains 13 residues. Germline V gene lookup returns CDR1 MNHNS and CDR2 SASEGT. The CDR3 sequence: CASSQGQYYGYTF. The CDR3 nucleotides read TGTGCCAGCAGTCAAGGACAGTACTATGGCTACACCTTC.

This sequence joins TRBV29-1 and TRBJ2-7; tentative D call: TRBD1 (6 bases). The CDR3 spans 15 residues. V lost 1 base and J 0 bases, leaving 13 bases between the germline ends. Germline CDR1 SQVTM, CDR2 ANQGSEA. CDR3 in DNA: TGCAGCGTTGAAGTCCCGGGACAAAGCTCCTACGAGCAGTACTTC. Its translation: CSVEVPGQSSYEQYF.

The V and J genes are TRBV7-6 and TRBJ2-5; D not resolved. The CDR3 length is 11 residues. Germline V gene lookup returns CDR1 SGHVS and CDR2 FNYEAQ. V was cut by 5 bases and J by 2 bases, with 3 bases left in between. CDR3 residues: CASSVQETQYF. Here the CDR3 DNA reads TGTGCCAGCAGCGTACAAGAGACCCAGTACTTC.

This chain joins TRBV28 and TRBJ1-2; tentative D call: TRBD1 (6 bases). Germline CDR1 and CDR2: MDHEN and SYDVKM. V dropped 6 bases and J dropped 3 bases, with 14 bases sitting between them. The CDR3 length is 14 residues. For the CDR3, the DNA is TGTGCCAGCAGCCTCAAGGGGGTCGACTATGGCTACACCTTC. Its protein is CASSLKGVDYGYTF.